This entry features one T cell receptor (beta chain) sequence. The assay was immunoSEQ multiplex PCR, and TCRdb's table has in-frame clones only and misses some. The table records 91,000 or so clones, 95% of them present only once. These data are taken from a study of technical replicates of blood from several donors. Looked up from germline, CDR1 is MDHEN and CDR2 is SYDVKM. CDR3 size: 13 residues. V shed 6 bases and J 6 bases; nucleotides not matched to a gene: 4. The material sequenced was T cells isolated from PBMCs. This chain joins TRBV28 and TRBJ2-7; TRBD1 aligns across 11 bases. The sequence derives from a human donor in good health. The CDR3 reads CASRRDRGGEQYF. CDR3 sequence (DNA): TGTGCCAGCAGGAGGGACAGGGGGGGCGAGCAGTACTTC. The full variable domain, rest sourced from reference TRBV28 and TRBJ2-7, is DVKVTQSSRYLVKRTGEKVFLECVQDMDHENMFWYRQDPGLGLRLIYFSYDVKMKEKGDIPEGYSVSREKKERFSLILESASTNQTSMYLCASRRDRGGEQYFGPGTRLTVT.